These 2 T cell receptor beta chains were all obtained from the same sample, sequenced in a study of response to subunit inactivated influenza vaccine. TCRdb used MiXCR to reprocess the RT-PCR reads, holding one entry per CDR3 protein. Of around 760,000 distinct CDR3 sequences in the sample, about 14% were seen once. The sequences come from PBMCs from blood, collected roughly 2 weeks before vaccination. The origin of the receptors is a man between 50 and 59 years old who received an inactivated influenza vaccine.

This clonotype was picked up many times. The rearrangement links TRBV13 to TRBJ1-4, with a possible D match to TRBD1 (6 bases). The V gene's germline CDR1 is PRHDT and CDR2 FYEKMQ (reference sequence). Trimming cost V 4 bases and J 8 bases, with 14 bases left between them. The CDR3 covers 14 residues. CDR3 nucleotides: TGTGCCAGCAGCTCCAGGGGAATAGGGGAAAAACTGTTTTTT. This translates into CASSSRGIGEKLFF.

This sequence joins TRBV12-3 or TRBV12-4 and TRBJ1-6, with D unclear. The V gene lost 3 bases and the J gene lost 8 bases, with 5 bases spanning the gap. CDR3 length: 12 residues. The CDR3 reads CASSLTYSPLHF. Written as DNA, the CDR3 is TGTGCCAGCAGTTTGACTTATTCACCCCTCCACTTT.